This entry lists 15 T cell receptor beta chains sequenced from one sample in a study of metastatic and nonmetastatic thyroid tumors. TCRdb reprocessed the PCR reads via MiXCR. The sample carries fewer than 2,500 clones, roughly 9.8% recorded once. Before thyroid surgery, none of the patients had received any treatment. Sequencing was done on a sample of tumor tissue. The receptors stem from a female donor with papillary thyroid cancer or a benign thyroid nodule (not recorded which). Some clones in this sample may be carry-over from other donors' samples.

In its sample, this clone was seen a few times. The chain has TRBV6-1 and TRBJ1-6, with D possibly being TRBD1 (5 bases). Germline lookup yields CDR1 MNHNS and CDR2 SASEGT. Trimming shortened V by 6 bases and J by 8 bases, and 11 bases separated the two germline ends. This CDR3 is 13 amino acids long. The CDR3 reads CASRDMADSPLHF. CDR3 DNA: TGTGCCAGCAGGGACATGGCGGATTCACCCCTCCACTTT.

By share, this clone counts as medium-sized. The rearrangement joins TRBV19 to TRBJ1-1, with D possibly matching TRBD1 (5 bases). CDR3 size: 13 residues. Trimming left V 6 bases short and J 1 base short, with 9 bases between. The germline V gene has CDR1 LNHDA and CDR2 SQIVND (reference sequence). CDR3 bases: TGTGCCAGTAGCCGTGGACAGAACACTGAAGCTTTCTTT. Its protein is CASSRGQNTEAFF.

This clone was detected many times. An end of the junction differs from the germline gene, which may be a read error. The same CDR3 can be traced to other DNA sequences in this sample. This chain joins TRBV11-1 and TRBJ2-2, with D tentatively TRBD2 (6 bases). The V gene's germline CDR1 is SGHAT and CDR2 FQDESV (reference sequence). This CDR3 contains 16 residues. The CDR3 here is CASSLAVPGLGGELFF. CDR3 coding DNA: TGTGCCAGCAGCTTAGCGGTGCCGGGGCTGGGCGGGGAGCTGTTTTTC.

V gene TRBV6-4 combines with J gene TRBJ2-7; maybe TRBD1 (9 bases). Between the trimmed V and J ends, which lost 6 bases and 0 bases, there was a span of 18 bases. CDR1 and CDR2 (germline): MRHNA, SNTAGT. The CDR3 length is 16 residues. For the CDR3, the DNA is TGTGCCAGCAGGACTAGCGCGGGACAGGGCTCCTACGAGCAGTACTTC. Residues: CASRTSAGQGSYEQYF.

This clone is medium-sized. The rearrangement joins TRBV20-1 to TRBJ1-1; the D is unclear. CDR1 and CDR2 from the germline V gene are DFQATT and SNEGSKA (reference sequence). There are 12 residues in the CDR3. V lost 4 bases, J lost 7 bases, and 13 bases lay in between. CDR3 region: CSAIFGASEAFF. In nucleotides, the CDR3 is TGCAGTGCTATTTTCGGAGCGAGTGAAGCTTTCTTT.

In this sample, this clone turned up many times. V is TRBV20-1 and J is TRBJ1-5; D uncertain. V was trimmed by 4 bases and J by 7 bases, leaving 11 bases between them. Germline-derived CDR1 and CDR2 are DFQATT and SNEGSKA (reference sequence). The CDR3 covers 12 residues. CDR3 in DNA: TGCAGTGCTATATCCGGGAACCAGCCCCAGCATTTT. Amino acids: CSAISGNQPQHF.

The chain has TRBV7-3 and TRBJ2-5; the D is unclear. From germline, CDR1 is SGHTA and CDR2 FQGTGA. Deletions cut 10 bases from V and 2 bases from J, with 8 bases between. This CDR3 has 11 residues. In nucleotides, the CDR3 is TGTGCCACAGACCAACAAGAGACCCAGTACTTC. It translates to CATDQQETQYF.

A word on this clone: The germline gene is not matched at one end of the junction; a read error may be the cause. V usage is TRBV6-1 and J usage is TRBJ2-1; D may be TRBD2 (6 bases). The length of the CDR3 is 16 residues. CDR1 and CDR2 from the germline V gene are MNHNS and SASEGT. This CDR3 is CASKGGVRPSHNEQFF. Here the CDR3 DNA reads TGTGCCAGCAAGGGCGGGGTGAGACCCTCCCACAATGAGCAGTTCTTC.

This clone has a count of ten or more. The J gene is TRBJ1-2, the V gene TRBV5-6, with a tentative D call TRBD1 (5 bases). Trimming stripped 5 bases from V and 7 bases from J, with 12 bases between. The CDR3 runs 12 residues. Germline V lookup: CDR1 SGHDT, CDR2 YYEEEE. The CDR3 spells CASSWSGSGYTF. The CDR3 DNA is TGTGCCAGCAGTTGGTCAGGGTCTGGCTACACCTTC.

Many counts were recorded for this clone. The chain joins TRBV5-6 to TRBJ2-1, with 7 positions matching TRBD1. Trimming took 3 bases from V and 6 from J; bases not matched to a gene: 3. Germline-derived CDR1 and CDR2 are SGHDT and YYEEEE. The CDR3 consists of 13 residues. CDR3 nucleotide sequence: TGTGCCAGCAGCTGGGGGACAGTCAATGAGCAGTTCTTC. Its translation is CASSWGTVNEQFF.

This clone is medium-sized in the sample. The V gene is TRBV7-8, the J gene TRBJ2-7, with TRBD2 matching 10 bases. The CDR3 runs 15 residues. Germline assignment: CDR1 SGHVS and CDR2 FQNEAQ. V was pared by 6 bases and J by 2 bases, with 7 bases of the junction left unmatched. CDR3 nucleotide sequence: TGTGCCAGCAGTAGTGGACTAGCGGTTACCTACGAGCAGTACTTC. This translates into CASSSGLAVTYEQYF.

By frequency in the sample, this clone is medium-sized (0.01 to 0.1%). The chain combines TRBV27 with TRBJ1-1; unclear D gene. The CDR3 extends over 13 amino acids. From germline, CDR1 is MNHEY and CDR2 SMNVEV (reference sequence). Trimming shortened V by 5 bases and J by 0 bases, and 7 bases separated the two germline ends. The CDR3 DNA follows: TGTGCCAGCAGTACCCTAATGAACACTGAAGCTTTCTTT. The encoded protein is CASSTLMNTEAFF.

The table lists this clone with many counts. V gene TRBV9 combines with J gene TRBJ2-5, with a tentative D call TRBD2 (6 bases). The CDR3 totals 17 residues. The V gene's germline CDR1 is SGDLS and CDR2 YYNGEE. V was pared by 0 bases and J by 1 base, with 16 bases between. The CDR3 sequence: CASSVGPAGRFQETQYF. In DNA form, the CDR3 reads TGTGCCAGCAGCGTAGGGCCCGCGGGGCGATTCCAAGAGACCCAGTACTTC.

This clone is deemed medium-sized. The chain employs TRBV7-9 and TRBJ1-2; TRBD1 agrees at 7 bases. The CDR3 is made up of 14 amino acids. V lost 5 bases and J lost 0; bases outside the gene matches: 3. Germline V gene sequence: CDR1 SEHNR, CDR2 FQNEAQ (reference sequence). CDR3 protein: CASSPTGTNYGYTF. The CDR3 coding sequence is TGTGCCAGCAGCCCGACAGGGACTAACTATGGCTACACCTTC.

This clone was counted ten times or more. A much larger clonotype is one base distant, so this may be a read error. Since no conserved phenylalanine or tryptophan closes the CDR3, a read error is the likely cause. This chain uses TRBV19 with TRBJ1-2; the match to TRBD1 covers 8 bases. This CDR3 has 11 amino acids. Trimming took 5 bases from V and 10 from J; bases not matched to a gene: 3. The germline CDR1 and CDR2 sequences are LNHDA and SQIVND (reference sequence). The chain's CDR3 is CASSARGHYTS. The CDR3 bases are TGTGCCAGTAGTGCCAGGGGGCACTACACCTCC.